A single sample gave rise to the 19 T cell receptor beta chains below, sequenced in a study of T cell repertoires in cytomegalovirus infection. TCRdb fed the reads into MiXCR, producing one record per CDR3 protein. This table has approximately 250,000 distinct CDR3 sequences, 6% to 8% appearing once. Specimen: PBMCs. The receptors come from a human donor in good health (CMV status not recorded). Some clones in this sample may be carry-over from other donors' samples.

This clonotype was seen many times. The chain has TRBV20-1 and TRBJ1-6, with D tentatively TRBD1 (6 bases). The CDR3 covers 15 residues. V lost 2 bases, J lost 6 bases, and 14 bases lay in between. Germline V gene lookup returns CDR1 DFQATT and CDR2 SNEGSKA (reference sequence). DNA of the CDR3: TGCAGTGCTAGACTTGCCCAGGGGCTTAATTCACCCCTCCACTTT. As protein: CSARLAQGLNSPLHF.

In its sample, this clonotype was seen many times. The chain uses TRBV20-1 and TRBJ2-3, with TRBD2 identical over 9 bases. Germline CDR1 reads DFQATT; CDR2 reads SNEGSKA (reference sequence). The CDR3 is 16 residues long. V was clipped by 3 bases and J by 0 bases; unmatched bases: 7. The CDR3 here is CSARLRGGGSTDTQYF. The CDR3 nucleotides are TGCAGTGCTAGGTTGCGGGGGGGCGGGAGCACAGATACGCAGTATTTT.

This clonotype was seen only a few times. V gene TRBV5-1 combines with J gene TRBJ2-2; D is possibly TRBD1 or TRBD2 (6 bases each). CDR3 size: 13 residues. In germline, CDR1 is SGHRS, CDR2 YFSETQ. Between the trimmed V and J ends, which lost 4 bases and 4 bases, there was a span of 8 bases. CDR3 residues: CASSRGPTGELFF. Here the CDR3 DNA reads TGCGCCAGCAGCCGGGGGCCCACCGGGGAGCTGTTTTTT.

This clonotype was seen at least ten times. The V call is TRBV19, the J call TRBJ1-1; D possibly corresponds to TRBD1 (5 bases). CDR1 and CDR2 (germline): LNHDA, SQIVND (reference sequence). The germline V and J ends were trimmed by 3 bases and 6 bases, with 14 bases remaining between them. CDR3 length: 14 residues. The CDR3 here is CASSIGQPTAEAFF. The CDR3 coding sequence is TGTGCCAGTAGTATCGGTCAGCCGACAGCTGAAGCTTTCTTT.

This clonotype appeared many times. V usage is TRBV12-3 or TRBV12-4 and J usage is TRBJ2-3; D is ambiguous. V dropped 1 base and J dropped 0 bases, with 8 bases sitting between them. The CDR3 covers 15 residues. CDR3 nucleotides: TGTGCCAGCAGTTTAGTGGGCAGTAGCACAGATACGCAGTATTTT. Amino acids: CASSLVGSSTDTQYF.

In this sample, this clonotype turned up many times. The chain recombines TRBV29-1 with TRBJ1-3; a weak D match, TRBD1 (5 bases). From germline, CDR1 is SQVTM and CDR2 ANQGSEA. There are 16 residues in the CDR3. V was pared by 3 bases and J by 4 bases, with 19 bases between. Written as DNA, the CDR3 is TGCAGCGTTGATAGTGGGGACGGAGTGATAGGAAACACCATATATTTT. Translated, it gives CSVDSGDGVIGNTIYF.

This rearrangement joins TRBV20-1 to TRBJ2-7; 8 nucleotides agree with TRBD2. CDR1 is DFQATT and CDR2 is SNEGSKA in the germline V gene (reference sequence). The CDR3 length is 14 residues. V lost 1 base and J lost 1; bases outside the gene matches: 3. DNA of the CDR3: TGCAGTGCTAGAGCGGGGGGGGAGTCCTACGAGCAGTACTTC. It specifies CSARAGGESYEQYF.

This rearrangement joins TRBV2 to TRBJ2-7, with D unresolved. CDR3 length: 11 residues. The V and J ends lost 4 bases and 10 bases respectively, with 11 bases between them. The germline V gene has CDR1 SNHLY and CDR2 FYNNEI. The CDR3 DNA follows: TGTGCCAGCAGTGTATCCAGAACACAGTACTTC. It codes for CASSVSRTQYF.

This clonotype was observed at least ten times. The genes are TRBV7-3 and TRBJ1-1; weak D call: TRBD1 (6 bases). This CDR3 region has 14 residues. With 5 bases removed from V and 5 bases from J, the gap between germline ends came to 15 bases. The germline V gene encodes CDR1 SGHTA and CDR2 FQGTGA. This chain's CDR3 is CASSVTGRSTEAFF. The CDR3 bases are TGTGCCAGCAGCGTTACAGGGAGGAGTACTGAAGCTTTCTTT.

This clonotype showed up many times. This rearrangement joins TRBV7-2 to TRBJ1-2, with D perhaps matching TRBD1 (5 bases). The CDR3 loop spans 16 amino acids. Looked up from germline, CDR1 is SGHTA and CDR2 is FQGNSA. The ends were cut back, 5 bases at V and 5 bases at J, with 21 bases in the middle. CDR3: CASSLPPPQERYGYTF. The DNA of the CDR3 is TGTGCCAGCAGCCTCCCTCCTCCACAGGAAAGATATGGCTACACCTTC.

This chain uses TRBV2 with TRBJ2-2; tentatively, D is TRBD1 (5 bases). The ends were cut back, 2 bases at V and 3 bases at J, with 7 bases in the middle. Germline CDR1 is SNHLY and CDR2 is FYNNEI. CDR3 length equals 14 residues. CDR3 coding DNA: TGTGCCAGCAGTGAACAGGGTTACACCGGGGAGCTGTTTTTT. It yields the protein CASSEQGYTGELFF.

This clonotype was seen repeatedly, ten times or more. This chain connects TRBV29-1 to TRBJ2-3; D is possibly TRBD2 (7 bases). V was cut by 8 bases and J by 4 bases, with 22 bases left in between. The CDR3 length is 15 residues. Germline CDR1 and CDR2: SQVTM and ANQGSEA. In DNA form, the CDR3 reads TGCAGCCAAACGGGGGGCAGGGCAGACTCAGATACGCAGTATTTT. Encoded protein: CSQTGGRADSDTQYF.

This clonotype was recorded at least ten times. This chain joins TRBV7-2 and TRBJ1-2; 7 bases match TRBD1. Germline V CDR1 and CDR2: SGHTA, FQGNSA. V lost 0 bases to trimming and J lost 5 bases; unmatched junction nucleotides: 6. The CDR3 sequence is 15 residues long. Here the CDR3 DNA reads TGTGCCAGCAGCTTAGCAGCCGGGACAGAGTATGGCTACACCTTC. It is translated as CASSLAAGTEYGYTF. Variable domain in full (rest from reference TRBV7-2 and TRBJ1-2): GAGVSQSPSNKVTEKGKDVELRCDPISGHTALYWYRQSLGQGLEFLIYFQGNSAPDKSGLPSDRFSAERTGGSVSTLTIQRTQQEDSAVYLCASSLAAGTEYGYTFGSGTRLTVV.

This clonotype showed up many times. This chain connects TRBV4-1 to TRBJ1-4; maybe TRBD1 (6 bases). The CDR3 runs 15 residues. The germline V gene encodes CDR1 MGHRA and CDR2 YSYEKL. V was shortened by 0 bases and J by 8 bases, with 13 bases between the two germline ends. This CDR3 reads CASSQEGQHLEKLFF. In nucleotides, the CDR3 is TGCGCCAGCAGCCAAGAAGGACAGCATTTGGAAAAACTGTTTTTT.

At least ten counts were recorded for this clonotype. The chain employs TRBV25-1 and TRBJ2-2; D is unresolved. CDR1 and CDR2 (germline): MGHDK, SYGVNS. V was trimmed by 2 bases and J by 7 bases, leaving 8 bases between them. The CDR3 totals 13 residues. CDR3: CASSERLGGELFF. CDR3 DNA: TGTGCCAGCAGTGAAAGACTTGGCGGGGAGCTGTTTTTT.

This clonotype was seen only a few times. The chain uses TRBV28 and TRBJ1-6; 8 bases map to TRBD1. Trimming at V came to 6 bases and at J to 9 bases, leaving 13 bases not matched to a gene. The CDR3 length is 16 residues. Germline loops: CDR1 MDHEN, CDR2 SYDVKM. Here the CDR3 reads CASSPAGQGVGSPLHF. DNA for the CDR3: TGTGCCAGCAGCCCTGCCGGACAGGGTGTAGGTTCACCCCTCCACTTT.

This clonotype was seen many times. The chain has TRBV7-2 and TRBJ2-1, with 7 positions matching TRBD2. J gave up 7 bases and V 6 bases, and 12 bases lay outside the gene matches. The CDR3 length is 15 residues. CDR1 is SGHTA and CDR2 is FQGNSA in the germline V gene. As DNA, the CDR3 is TGTGCCAGCAGACCGGCGGGGGACCCACCAAATGAGCAGTTCTTC. Translation gives CASRPAGDPPNEQFF.

This clonotype was picked up many times. This chain links TRBV7-2 with TRBJ2-7, with TRBD1 identical over 8 bases. This CDR3 is 17 amino acids long. J was trimmed by 2 bases and V by 4 bases; bases with no gene match: 13. CDR1 and CDR2 from the germline V gene are SGHTA and FQGNSA. The CDR3 nucleotides are TGTGCCAGCAGCTCTGCTAGCCGGGACAGGTTTACCTACGAGCAGTACTTC. Its protein is CASSSASRDRFTYEQYF.

The rearrangement joins TRBV6-2 or TRBV6-3 to TRBJ2-1, with a weak D call TRBD2 (6 bases). The length of the CDR3 is 13 residues. V lost 7 bases and J lost 9, with 16 bases in between. The V gene's germline CDR1 is MNHEY and CDR2 SVGEGT. CDR3 nucleotide sequence: TGTGCCAGCAAGGGACTCCTCCCCCCTGAGCAGTTCTTC. It encodes CASKGLLPPEQFF.